The T cell receptor (beta chain) described here comes from a study of human T cells and chemical hapten exposure (dated by TCRdb to the early 2020s). The study in broad terms: For sensitization, 2% DPC in acetone was applied to a 2 cm by 2 cm area of upper inner arm skin. Patch tests used Finn chambers with 0.01% DPC on the upper back, scored after 6 days by International Contact Dermatitis Research Group standards. Throughout the study period of approximately 23 weeks, patients also received therapeutic DPC doses to the scalp every week. Alopecia areata with under or over 50% scalp involvement, alopecia totalis and alopecia universalis were represented in the patient cohort, which was mostly female. For TCR sequencing, blood came from 25 to 35 alopecia patients at anywhere from one to four time points (pre-sensitization, 2, 6 and 24 weeks). Libraries were combined into a pool for sequencing, and differences in TCR yield between samples came mainly from small differences in library volumes within the pool. The study tracked peripheral blood TCR repertoire changes in vivo during primary and secondary sensitization to the hapten diphenylcyclopropenone (DPC) in alopecia patients. Blood samples were taken from patients before sensitization (week 0) and then at 2, 6 and about 24 weeks after DPC sensitization.

Library construction relied on RACE. The data were produced on a NextSeq 500. During library preparation, unique molecular identifiers were attached to individual cDNA molecules so that TCRs could be counted quantitatively and reproducibly. Each blood RNA sample was used to sequence both TCR alpha and TCR beta chains. On the study's bioinformatics: A median of around 100,000 TCRs per sample was observed, with a range of 23,224 to 690,600. V, J and CDR3 annotation of the TCR reads was performed with the Decombinator software suite. For the PS versus PT1 abundance plots, all samples were subsampled to the same number of TCRs (28,000). Expanded TCRs were defined as absent before sensitization and observed at least eight times at the 2-week time point. TCRdb trimmed public reads at Q25 via fastp, called clones via MiXCR and kept in-frame beta chains. Every CDR3 protein is listed once, alongside the most common genes and DNA of its rows. TCRdb, not the authors, supplied the V and J calls. For this sample there are tens of thousands of distinct CDR3 sequences; roughly 12% appear just once. The ten biggest clones cover under 4% of the sample.

Sequences MRHNA (CDR1) and SNTAGT (CDR2) are obtained from the germline V gene. The CDR3 numbers 12 residues from cysteine through phenylalanine. Kept here is only the CDR3 DNA, which spans 36 bases and is read in frame from base 1. V loses 5 bases, J loses 9 bases, and the germline ends lie 11 bases apart. What the work shows at the level of the full study, not this receptor alone: Compared with pre-sensitization or healthy control sets, expanded TCRs formed significantly more large CDR3 similarity clusters, which is consistent with antigen-driven responses. Repeated subsampling changed both the strength of the expansion versus patch-test correlation and the threshold at which that correlation became significant. A positive correlation was found between the number of PT1 expanded TCRs and patch test score, with significance reached at thresholds 8, 16 and 32 but not 4. DPC sensitization did not change how many TCRs were above 1 in 1000 frequency, and no evidence was found of alterations in global repertoire structure. Because every patient had alopecia, a presumed autoimmune disease, the patients' immune response might differ from that of healthy individuals.

This clonotype was seen many times. It has no known antigen specificity. No per-base quality is available; no much larger clone lies one base away. The sample's time point label, in plain terms: patch test 1, 2 weeks after DPC sensitization. The intended sense of this specimen's treatment or condition label: therapeutic diphenylcyclopropenone sensitization with weekly scalp DPC. At every patch-test visit, the blood draw took place before the patch test was put on. Patients were eligible if aged 18 to 70, diagnosed with alopecia and judged suitable for DPC therapy, and pregnant patients were excluded. Total RNA was extracted from unfractionated whole blood that had been collected in Tempus Blood RNA tubes.

The chain was built from TRBV6-4 and TRBJ2-1; the best D guess is TRBD1, with 6 bases matching. This TCR was sampled from a woman in her sixties or seventies with alopecia areata. Some clones in this sample may be carry-over from other donors' samples. This material consisted of whole blood, taken in connection with sensitization to the hapten diphenylcyclopropenone (DPC). CDR3 protein: CASSLGGSEQFF. The nucleotides are TGTGCCAGCAGTTTAGGGGGTAGTGAGCAGTTCTTC.